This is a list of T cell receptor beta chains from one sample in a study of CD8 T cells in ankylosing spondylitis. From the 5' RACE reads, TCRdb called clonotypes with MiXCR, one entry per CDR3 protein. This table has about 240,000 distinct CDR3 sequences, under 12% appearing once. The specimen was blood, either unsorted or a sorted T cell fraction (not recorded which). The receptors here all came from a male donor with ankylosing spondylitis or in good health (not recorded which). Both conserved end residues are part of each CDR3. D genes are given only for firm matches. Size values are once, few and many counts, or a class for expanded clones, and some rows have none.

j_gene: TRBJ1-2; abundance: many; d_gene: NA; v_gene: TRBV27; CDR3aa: CASSLLAGLDGYTF; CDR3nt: TGTGCCAGCAGTTTATTGGCAGGGCTCGACGGCTACACCTTC
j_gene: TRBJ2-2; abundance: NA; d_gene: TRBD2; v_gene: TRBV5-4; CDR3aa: CASSGLAGGLNTGELFF; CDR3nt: TGTGCCAGCAGCGGTCTAGCGGGGGGGCTAAACACCGGGGAGCTGTTTTTT
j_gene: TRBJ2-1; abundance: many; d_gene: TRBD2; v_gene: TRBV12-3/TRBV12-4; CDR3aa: CASSLEGTSGGPSSYNEQFF; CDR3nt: TGTGCCAGCAGTTTAGAGGGGACTAGCGGGGGTCCTAGCTCCTACAATGAGCAGTTCTTC
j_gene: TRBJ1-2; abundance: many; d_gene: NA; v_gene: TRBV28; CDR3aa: CASSSGQSLAF; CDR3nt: TGTGCCAGCAGTTCAGGACAGTCACTGGCCTTC
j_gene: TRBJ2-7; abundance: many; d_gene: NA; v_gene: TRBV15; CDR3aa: CATSRDVGYEQYF; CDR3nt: TGTGCCACCAGCAGAGATGTAGGCTACGAGCAGTACTTC
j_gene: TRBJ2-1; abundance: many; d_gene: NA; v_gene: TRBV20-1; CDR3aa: CSAPIWADYNEQFF; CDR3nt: TGCAGTGCCCCGATATGGGCTGACTACAATGAGCAGTTCTTC
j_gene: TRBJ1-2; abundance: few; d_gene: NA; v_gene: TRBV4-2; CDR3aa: CASSQEGNSGYTF; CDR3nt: TGTGCCAGCAGCCAAGAGGGGAACAGCGGCTACACCTTC
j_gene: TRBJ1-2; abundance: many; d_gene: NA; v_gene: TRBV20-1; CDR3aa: CSARGSGYGYTF; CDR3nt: TGCAGTGCTCGGGGCTCGGGATATGGCTACACCTTC
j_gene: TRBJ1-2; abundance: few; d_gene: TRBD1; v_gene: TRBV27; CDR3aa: CASRDRGLYGYTF; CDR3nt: TGTGCCAGCAGGGACAGGGGCCTCTATGGCTACACCTTC
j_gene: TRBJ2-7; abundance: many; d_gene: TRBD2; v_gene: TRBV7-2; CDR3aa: CASSSGTSFYEQYF; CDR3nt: TGTGCCAGCAGCTCCGGGACTAGCTTCTACGAGCAGTACTTC
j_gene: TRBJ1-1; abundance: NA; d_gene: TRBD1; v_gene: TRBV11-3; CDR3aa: CAISPPLGQPNTEAFF; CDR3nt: TGTGCCATCAGCCCTCCGCTGGGACAGCCGAACACTGAAGCTTTCTTT
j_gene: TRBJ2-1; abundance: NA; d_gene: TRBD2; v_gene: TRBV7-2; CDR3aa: CASSSVSGGTIYNEQFF; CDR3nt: TGTGCCAGCAGCTCGGTTAGCGGGGGGACAATCTACAATGAGCAGTTCTTC
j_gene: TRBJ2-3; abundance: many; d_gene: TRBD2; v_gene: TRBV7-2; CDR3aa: CASSFRSGGRSTDTQYF; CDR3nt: TGTGCCAGCAGCTTTCGCTCGGGGGGTCGTAGCACAGATACGCAGTATTTT
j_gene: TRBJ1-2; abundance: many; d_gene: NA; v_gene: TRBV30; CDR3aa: CAWSVGQKGYTF; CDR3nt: TGTGCCTGGAGTGTGGGGCAGAAGGGCTACACCTTC
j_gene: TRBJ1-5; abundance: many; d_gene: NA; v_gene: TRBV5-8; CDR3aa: CASSLGVGNGNQPQHF; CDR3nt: TGTGCCAGCAGCTTGGGGGTAGGTAACGGCAATCAGCCCCAGCATTTT
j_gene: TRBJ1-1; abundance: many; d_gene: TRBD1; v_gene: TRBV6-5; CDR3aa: CASSYVAGGEAFF; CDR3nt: TGTGCCAGCAGTTACGTGGCAGGGGGTGAAGCTTTCTTT
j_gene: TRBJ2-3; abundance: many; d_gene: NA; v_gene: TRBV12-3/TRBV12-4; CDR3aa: CASARNTDTQYF; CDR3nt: TGTGCCAGCGCTAGAAACACAGATACGCAGTATTTT
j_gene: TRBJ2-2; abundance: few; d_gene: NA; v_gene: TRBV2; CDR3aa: CASSDRAGELFF; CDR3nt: TGTGCCAGCAGTGATAGAGCCGGGGAGCTGTTTTTT
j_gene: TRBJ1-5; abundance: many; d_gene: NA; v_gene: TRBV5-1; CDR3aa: CASSDGPGQPQHF; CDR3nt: TGCGCCAGCAGCGACGGCCCCGGCCAGCCCCAGCATTTT
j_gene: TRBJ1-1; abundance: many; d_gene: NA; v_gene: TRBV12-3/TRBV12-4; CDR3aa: CASSRRGSGNTEAFF; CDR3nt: TGTGCCAGCAGCCGACGGGGTTCGGGGAACACTGAAGCTTTCTTT
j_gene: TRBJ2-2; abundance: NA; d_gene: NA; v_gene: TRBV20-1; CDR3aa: CSARTPDGGAGELFF; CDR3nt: TGCAGTGCTAGGACCCCCGACGGAGGGGCCGGGGAGCTGTTTTTT
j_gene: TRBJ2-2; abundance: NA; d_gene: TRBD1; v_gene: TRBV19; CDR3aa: CASTDRAPNTGELFF; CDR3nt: TGTGCCAGTACCGACAGGGCCCCGAACACCGGGGAGCTGTTTTTT
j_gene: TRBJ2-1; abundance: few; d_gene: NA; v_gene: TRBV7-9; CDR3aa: CASSLLSTEQFF; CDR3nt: TGTGCCAGCAGCTTACTCTCGACAGAGCAGTTCTTC
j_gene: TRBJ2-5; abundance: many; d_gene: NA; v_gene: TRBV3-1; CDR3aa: CASSQGVALKETQYF; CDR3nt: TGTGCCAGCAGCCAAGGGGTGGCCCTAAAAGAGACCCAGTACTTC
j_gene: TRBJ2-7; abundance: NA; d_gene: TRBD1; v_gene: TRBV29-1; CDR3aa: CSVTPRDSIYEQYF; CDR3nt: TGCAGCGTTACCCCCCGGGACAGCATCTACGAGCAGTACTTC
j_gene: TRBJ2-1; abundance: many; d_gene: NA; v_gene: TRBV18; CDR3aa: CASSPLPGDANEQFF; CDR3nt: TGTGCCAGCTCACCACTACCTGGGGACGCCAATGAGCAGTTCTTC
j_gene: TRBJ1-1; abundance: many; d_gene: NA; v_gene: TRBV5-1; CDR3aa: CASRVGTEAFF; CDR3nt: TGCGCCAGCAGGGTCGGGACTGAAGCTTTCTTT
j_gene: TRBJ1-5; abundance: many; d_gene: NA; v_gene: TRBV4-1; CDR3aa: CASSQGIYSNQPQHF; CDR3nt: TGCGCCAGCAGCCAAGGTATCTATAGCAATCAGCCCCAGCATTTT
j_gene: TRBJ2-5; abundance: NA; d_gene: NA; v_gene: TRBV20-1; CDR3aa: CSARLALQGTQYF; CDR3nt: TGCAGTGCTAGGCTAGCTCTCCAGGGGACCCAGTACTTC
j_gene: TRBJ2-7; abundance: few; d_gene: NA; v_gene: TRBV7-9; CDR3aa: CASSAPPGHREQYF; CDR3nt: TGTGCCAGCAGCGCTCCACCGGGACATCGGGAGCAGTACTTC
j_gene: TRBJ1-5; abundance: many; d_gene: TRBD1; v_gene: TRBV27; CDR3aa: CASSFGQGNQPQHF; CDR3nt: TGTGCCAGCAGTTTCGGACAGGGAAATCAGCCCCAGCATTTT
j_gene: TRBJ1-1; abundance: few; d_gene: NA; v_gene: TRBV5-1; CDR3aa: CASSPLLNTEAFF; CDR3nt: TGCGCCAGCAGCCCACTCCTGAACACTGAAGCTTTCTTT
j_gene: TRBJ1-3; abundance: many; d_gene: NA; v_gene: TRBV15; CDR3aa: CATSARGSYGNTIYF; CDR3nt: TGTGCCACCAGCGCACGAGGGTCTTACGGAAACACCATATATTTT
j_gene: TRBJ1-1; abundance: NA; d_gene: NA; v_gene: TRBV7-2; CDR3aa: CASSLSQGRAFF; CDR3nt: TGTGCCAGCAGCTTATCACAGGGCCGGGCTTTCTTT
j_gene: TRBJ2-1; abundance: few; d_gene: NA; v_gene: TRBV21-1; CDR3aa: CASSGRRDEQFF; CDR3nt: TGTGCCAGCAGCGGACGCAGGGATGAGCAGTTCTTC
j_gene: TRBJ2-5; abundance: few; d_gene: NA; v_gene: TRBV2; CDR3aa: CASNFRQQETQYF; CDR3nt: TGTGCCAGCAACTTTAGACAGCAAGAGACCCAGTACTTC
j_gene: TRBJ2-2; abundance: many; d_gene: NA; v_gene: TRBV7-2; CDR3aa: CASSVDPNTGELFF; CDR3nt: TGTGCCAGCAGCGTAGACCCGAACACCGGGGAGCTGTTTTTT
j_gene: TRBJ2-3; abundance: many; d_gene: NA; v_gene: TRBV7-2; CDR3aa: CASSLGGASTDTQYF; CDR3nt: TGTGCCAGCAGCTTAGGTGGGGCGAGCACAGATACGCAGTATTTT
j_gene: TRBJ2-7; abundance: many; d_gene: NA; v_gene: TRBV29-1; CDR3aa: CSVEGRERYEQYF; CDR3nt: TGCAGCGTTGAGGGCAGGGAACGGTACGAGCAGTACTTC
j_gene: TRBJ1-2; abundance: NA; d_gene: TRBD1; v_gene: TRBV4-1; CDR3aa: CASSLNSGQGYGYTF; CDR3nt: TGCGCCAGCAGTCTAAATAGCGGACAGGGATATGGCTACACCTTC
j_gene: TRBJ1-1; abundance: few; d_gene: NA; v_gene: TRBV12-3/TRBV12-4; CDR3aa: CASSFGEANTEAFF; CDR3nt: TGTGCCAGCAGTTTTGGGGAGGCGAACACTGAAGCTTTCTTT
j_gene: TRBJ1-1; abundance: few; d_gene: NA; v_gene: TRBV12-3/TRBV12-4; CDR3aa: CASSPGQHTEAFF; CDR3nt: TGTGCCAGCAGTCCCGGACAACACACTGAAGCTTTCTTT
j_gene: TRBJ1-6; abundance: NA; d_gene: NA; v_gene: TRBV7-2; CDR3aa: CASSSARAGSFSPLHF; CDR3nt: TGTGCCAGCAGCTCCGCCAGGGCAGGGAGTTTTTCACCCCTCCACTTT
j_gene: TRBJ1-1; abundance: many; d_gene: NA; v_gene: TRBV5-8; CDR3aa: CASSFLVEAFF; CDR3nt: TGTGCCAGCAGCTTTTTGGTTGAAGCTTTCTTT
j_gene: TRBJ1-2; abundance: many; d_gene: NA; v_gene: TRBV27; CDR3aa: CASHTGNGGYTF; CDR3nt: TGTGCCAGTCATACCGGGAATGGTGGCTACACCTTC
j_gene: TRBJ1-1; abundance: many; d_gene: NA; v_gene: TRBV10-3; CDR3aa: CAISDRNTEAFF; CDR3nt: TGTGCCATCAGCGACAGGAACACTGAAGCTTTCTTT
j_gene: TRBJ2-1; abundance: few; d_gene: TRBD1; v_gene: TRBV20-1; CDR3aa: CSARGWGQGASAYNEQFF; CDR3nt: TGCAGTGCTAGAGGTTGGGGACAGGGGGCGTCGGCCTACAATGAGCAGTTCTTC
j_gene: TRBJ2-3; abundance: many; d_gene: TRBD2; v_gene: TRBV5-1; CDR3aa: CASSQAAGGNTDTQYF; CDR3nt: TGCGCCAGCTCCCAGGCGGCGGGAGGAAACACAGATACGCAGTATTTT
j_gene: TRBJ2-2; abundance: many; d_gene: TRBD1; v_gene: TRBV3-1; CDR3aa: CASSLQGSGELFF; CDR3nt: TGTGCCAGCAGCCTACAGGGGTCCGGGGAGCTGTTTTTT
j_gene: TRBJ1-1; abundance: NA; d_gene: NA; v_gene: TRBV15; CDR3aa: CATSPQGAEAFF; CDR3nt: TGTGCCACCAGCCCCCAGGGCGCTGAAGCTTTCTTT
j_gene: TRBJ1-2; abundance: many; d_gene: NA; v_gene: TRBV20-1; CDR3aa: CSAPTPGYGYTF; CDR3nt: TGCAGTGCTCCTACACCCGGCTATGGCTACACCTTC
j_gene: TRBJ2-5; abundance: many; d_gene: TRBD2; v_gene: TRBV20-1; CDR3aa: CSARGGREVETQYF; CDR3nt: TGCAGTGCTAGAGGGGGGCGGGAGGTAGAGACCCAGTACTTC
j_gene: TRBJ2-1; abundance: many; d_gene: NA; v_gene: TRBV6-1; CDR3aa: CASTSSGTGIEQFF; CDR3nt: TGTGCCAGCACCTCATCCGGGACGGGGATTGAGCAGTTCTTC